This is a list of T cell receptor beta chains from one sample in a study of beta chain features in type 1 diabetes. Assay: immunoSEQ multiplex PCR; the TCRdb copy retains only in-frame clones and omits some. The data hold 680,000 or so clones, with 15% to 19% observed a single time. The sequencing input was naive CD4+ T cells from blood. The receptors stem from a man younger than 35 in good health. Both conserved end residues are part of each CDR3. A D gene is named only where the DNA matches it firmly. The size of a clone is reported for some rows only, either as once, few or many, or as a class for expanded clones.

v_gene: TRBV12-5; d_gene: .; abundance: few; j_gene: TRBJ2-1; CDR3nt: TGTGCTAGTGGTTTGGGAAAATACAATGAGCAGTTCTTC; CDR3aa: CASGLGKYNEQFF
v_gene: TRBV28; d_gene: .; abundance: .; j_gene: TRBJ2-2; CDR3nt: TGTGCCAGCAGTTTAACAGGGTACACCGGGGAGCTGTTTTTT; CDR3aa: CASSLTGYTGELFF
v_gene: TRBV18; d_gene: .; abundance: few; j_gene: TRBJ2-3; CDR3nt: TGTGCCAGCGTTTCGGGGGGCGCAGATACGCAGTATTTT; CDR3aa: CASVSGGADTQYF
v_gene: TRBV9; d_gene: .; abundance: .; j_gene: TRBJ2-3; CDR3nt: TGTGCCAGCAGCGTAGGGGGGACCCTCACAGATACGCAGTATTTT; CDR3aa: CASSVGGTLTDTQYF
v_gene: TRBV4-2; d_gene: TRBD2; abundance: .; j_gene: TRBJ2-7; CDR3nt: TGTGCCAGCAGCCAAACTAGCGGGGGGGACCCAAGCTACGAGCAGTACTTC; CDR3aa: CASSQTSGGDPSYEQYF
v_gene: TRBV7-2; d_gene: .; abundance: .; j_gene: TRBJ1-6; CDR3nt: TGTGCCAGCAGCGCCCACCGGCAGGGAGGTTGGTCCCTCCACTTT; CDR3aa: CASSAHRQGGWSLHF
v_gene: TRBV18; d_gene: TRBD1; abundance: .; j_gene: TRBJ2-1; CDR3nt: TGTGCCAGCTCACCCATGGGACAGGGGGCCTACAATGAGCAGTTCTTC; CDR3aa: CASSPMGQGAYNEQFF
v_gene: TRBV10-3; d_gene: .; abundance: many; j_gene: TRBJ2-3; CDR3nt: TGTGCCATCAGTGAGTCGACAGATACGCAGTATTTT; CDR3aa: CAISESTDTQYF
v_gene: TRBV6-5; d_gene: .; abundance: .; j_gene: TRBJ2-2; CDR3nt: TGTGCCAGCAGCTCCGGGACCCTGGGGGGCGGGGAGCTGTTTTTT; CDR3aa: CASSSGTLGGGELFF
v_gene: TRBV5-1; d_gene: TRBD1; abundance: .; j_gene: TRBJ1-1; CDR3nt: TGCGCCAGCAGCTCCGACAGGGGACCCACTGAAGCTTTCTTT; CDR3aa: CASSSDRGPTEAFF
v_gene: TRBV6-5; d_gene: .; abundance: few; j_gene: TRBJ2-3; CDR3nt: TGTGCCAGCAGCTCCGTCCGGGGTTCCACAGATACGCAGTATTTT; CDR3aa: CASSSVRGSTDTQYF
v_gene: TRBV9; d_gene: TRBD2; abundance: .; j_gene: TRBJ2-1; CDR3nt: TGTGCCAGCAGCGTAGGCGGGAGCTATTGGAGTGAGCAGTTCTTC; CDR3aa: CASSVGGSYWSEQFF
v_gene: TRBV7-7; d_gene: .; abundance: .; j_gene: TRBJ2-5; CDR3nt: TGTGCTAGCAGCCGGTTGGCGGGGGAGACCCAGTACTTC; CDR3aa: CASSRLAGETQYF
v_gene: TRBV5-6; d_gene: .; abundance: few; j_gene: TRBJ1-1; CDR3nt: TGTGCCAGCAGCCTGCGGGCAGCTAACGCTGAAGCTTTCTTT; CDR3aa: CASSLRAANAEAFF
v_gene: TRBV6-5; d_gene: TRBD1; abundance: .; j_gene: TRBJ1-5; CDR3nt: TGTGCCAGCAGACATACAGGGGGCGGGGGTCAGCCCCAGCATTTT; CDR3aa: CASRHTGGGGQPQHF
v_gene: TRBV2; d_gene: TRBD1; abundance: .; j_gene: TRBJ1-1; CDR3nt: TGTGCCAGCAGTGAGGCCAGGGGGGGAACTGAAGCTTTCTTT; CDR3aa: CASSEARGGTEAFF
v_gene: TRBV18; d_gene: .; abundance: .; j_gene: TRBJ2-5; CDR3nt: TGTGCCAGCTCCCCAATCTCTGAGACCCAGTACTTC; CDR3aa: CASSPISETQYF
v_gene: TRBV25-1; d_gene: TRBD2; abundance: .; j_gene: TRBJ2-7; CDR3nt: TGTGCCAGCAGTGACCCCACGCGGGGGGTTTTGAGAGCCTACGAGCAGTACTTC; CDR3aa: CASSDPTRGVLRAYEQYF
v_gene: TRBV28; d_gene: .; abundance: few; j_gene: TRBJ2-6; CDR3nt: TGTGCCAGCAGCTTATTTGGGACGGGTAGCTCTGGGGCCAACGTCCTGACTTTC; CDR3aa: CASSLFGTGSSGANVLTF
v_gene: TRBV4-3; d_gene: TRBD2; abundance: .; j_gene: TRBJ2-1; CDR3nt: TGCGCCAGCAGCCGTGCTGGGGCGGGAGTGTTGGGGCAGTTCTTC; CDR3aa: CASSRAGAGVLGQFF
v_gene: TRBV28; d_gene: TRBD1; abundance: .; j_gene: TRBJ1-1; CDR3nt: TGTGCCAGCAGTGAACCGGGACAGCAGAACACTGAAGCTTTCTTT; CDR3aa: CASSEPGQQNTEAFF
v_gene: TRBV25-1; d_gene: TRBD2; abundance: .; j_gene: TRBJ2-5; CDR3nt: TGTGCCAGCAGTGAACAGCGGGGGGCATCGGAGACCCAGTACTTC; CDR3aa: CASSEQRGASETQYF
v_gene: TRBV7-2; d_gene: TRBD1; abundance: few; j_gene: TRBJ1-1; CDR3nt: TGTGCCAGCAGCTTACCGTTCAGGACAGGGTCGACCATGAACACTGAAGCTTTCTTT; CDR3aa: CASSLPFRTGSTMNTEAFF
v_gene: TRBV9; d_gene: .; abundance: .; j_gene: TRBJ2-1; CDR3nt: TGTGCCAGCAGCTTCGGACTCTTACGGAATGAGCAGTTCTTC; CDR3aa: CASSFGLLRNEQFF
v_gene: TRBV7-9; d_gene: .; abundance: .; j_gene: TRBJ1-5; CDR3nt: TGTGCCAGCAGCGGACAGATAAATCAGCCCCAGCATTTT; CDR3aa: CASSGQINQPQHF
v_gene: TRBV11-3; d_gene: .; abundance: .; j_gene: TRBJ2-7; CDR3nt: TGTGCCAGCAGCTTATCCTGGGGCGAGCAGTACTTC; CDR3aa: CASSLSWGEQYF
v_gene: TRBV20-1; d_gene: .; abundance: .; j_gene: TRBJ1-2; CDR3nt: TGCAGTGCCTCAGGCTATGGCTACACCTTC; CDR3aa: CSASGYGYTF
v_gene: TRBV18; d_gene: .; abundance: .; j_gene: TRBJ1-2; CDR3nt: TGTGCCAGCTCACATGACAGGAACTATGGCTACACCTTC; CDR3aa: CASSHDRNYGYTF
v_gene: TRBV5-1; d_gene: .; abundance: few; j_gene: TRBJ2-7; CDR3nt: TGCGCCAGCAGCATTACCAATTACGAGCAGTACTTC; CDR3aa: CASSITNYEQYF
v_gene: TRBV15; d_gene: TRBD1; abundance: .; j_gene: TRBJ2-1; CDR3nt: TGTGCCACCAGCAGAGATCTGGGCTGGGACAGGGGACTCAATGAGCAGTTCTTC; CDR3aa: CATSRDLGWDRGLNEQFF
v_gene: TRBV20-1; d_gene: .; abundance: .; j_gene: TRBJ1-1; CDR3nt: TGCAGTGCTAGGCAGGAAGCTTTCTTT; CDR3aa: CSARQEAFF
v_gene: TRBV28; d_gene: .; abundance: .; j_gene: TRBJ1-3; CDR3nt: TGTGCCAGCAGTCTCTTAAGCTCTGGAAACACCATATATTTT; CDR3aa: CASSLLSSGNTIYF
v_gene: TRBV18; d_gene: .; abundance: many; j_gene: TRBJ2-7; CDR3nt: TGTGCCAGCTCACCCATGGGCGGCGAGCAGTACTTC; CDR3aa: CASSPMGGEQYF
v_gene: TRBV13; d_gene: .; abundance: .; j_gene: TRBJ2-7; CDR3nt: TGTGCCAGCAGCTTACCCCCAGGGACACTCTCCTACGAGCAGTACTTC; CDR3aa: CASSLPPGTLSYEQYF
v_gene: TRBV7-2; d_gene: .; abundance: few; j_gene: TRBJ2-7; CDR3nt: TGTGCCAGCAGCACCAGACAGAGCTCCTACGAGCAGTACTTC; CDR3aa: CASSTRQSSYEQYF
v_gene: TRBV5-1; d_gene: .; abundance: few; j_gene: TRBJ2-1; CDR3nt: TGCGCCAGCAGCTTAGGATTGAGGCAGTTCTTC; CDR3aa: CASSLGLRQFF
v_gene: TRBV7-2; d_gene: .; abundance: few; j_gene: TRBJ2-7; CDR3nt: TGTGCCAGCAGCTCGCGGGGCTCCTACGAGCAGTACTTC; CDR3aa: CASSSRGSYEQYF
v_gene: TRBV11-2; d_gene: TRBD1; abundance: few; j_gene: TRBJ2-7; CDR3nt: TGTGCCAGCAGCTACAGGGGACATCCTTCCTACGAGCAGTACTTC; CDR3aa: CASSYRGHPSYEQYF
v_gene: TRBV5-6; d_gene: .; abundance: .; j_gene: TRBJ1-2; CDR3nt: TGTGCCAGCACCCTAAGTGGAGGCTACACCTTC; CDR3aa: CASTLSGGYTF
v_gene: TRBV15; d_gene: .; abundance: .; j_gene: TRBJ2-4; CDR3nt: TGTGCCACCAGCAGAGACGCGTCAGGGGTAGACATTCAGTACTTC; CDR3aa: CATSRDASGVDIQYF
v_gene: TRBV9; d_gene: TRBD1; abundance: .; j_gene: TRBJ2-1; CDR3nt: TGTGCCAGCAGCGCCGGGACAGGGTCCTACAATGAGCAGTTCTTC; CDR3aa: CASSAGTGSYNEQFF
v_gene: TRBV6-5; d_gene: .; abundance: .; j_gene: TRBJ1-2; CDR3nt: TGTGCCAGCAGTTACTCGAATCCACCCAACTATGGCTACACCTTC; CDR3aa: CASSYSNPPNYGYTF
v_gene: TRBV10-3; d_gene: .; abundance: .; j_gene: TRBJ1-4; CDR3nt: TGTGCCATCATATCTCCGACGGCGACAGTTAAAAATGAAAAACTGTTTTTT; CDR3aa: CAIISPTATVKNEKLFF
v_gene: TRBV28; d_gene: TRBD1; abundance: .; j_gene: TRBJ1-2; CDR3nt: TGTGCCAGCAGTGGACAGGGTTATGGCTACACCTTC; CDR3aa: CASSGQGYGYTF
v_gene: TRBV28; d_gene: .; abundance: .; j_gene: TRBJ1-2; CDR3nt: TGTGCCACTAGGGACCGGGGCAGCGGCTACACCTTC; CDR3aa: CATRDRGSGYTF
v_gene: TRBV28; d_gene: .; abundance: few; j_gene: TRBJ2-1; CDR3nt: TGTGCCAGCAGTTTAGTCGATTCTCGCGATGAGCAGTTCTTC; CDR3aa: CASSLVDSRDEQFF
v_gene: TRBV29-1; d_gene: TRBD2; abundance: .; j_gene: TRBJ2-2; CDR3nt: TGCAGCGTTGGTCGGCTAGCGGGAGGAAGAGGGGAGCTGTTTTTT; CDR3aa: CSVGRLAGGRGELFF
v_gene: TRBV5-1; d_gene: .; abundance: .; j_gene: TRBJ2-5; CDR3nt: TGCGCCAGCAGCTACCGTGTGAACCAAGAGACCCAGTACTTC; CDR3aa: CASSYRVNQETQYF
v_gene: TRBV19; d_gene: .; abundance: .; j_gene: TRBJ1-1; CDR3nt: TGTGCCAGTAGTCCACAGAACACTGAAGCTTTCTTT; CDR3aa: CASSPQNTEAFF
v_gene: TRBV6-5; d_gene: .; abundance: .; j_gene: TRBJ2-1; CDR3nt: TGTGCCAGCACTAGAATACAGGGAAGGGATGAGCAGTTCTTC; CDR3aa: CASTRIQGRDEQFF
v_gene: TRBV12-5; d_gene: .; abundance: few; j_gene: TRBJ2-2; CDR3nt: TGTGCTAGTGCCCTGGGACCACCAACCGGGGAGCTGTTTTTT; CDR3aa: CASALGPPTGELFF
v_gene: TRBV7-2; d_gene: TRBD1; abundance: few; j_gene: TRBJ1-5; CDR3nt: TGTGCCAGCAGCGAGGACAGGATTAGCAATCAGCCCCAGCATTTT; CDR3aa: CASSEDRISNQPQHF
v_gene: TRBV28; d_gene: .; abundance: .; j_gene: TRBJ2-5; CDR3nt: TGTGCCAGCACCCGCCCCGAAGGGGGGTTGCGAGAGACCCAGTACTTC; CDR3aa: CASTRPEGGLRETQYF
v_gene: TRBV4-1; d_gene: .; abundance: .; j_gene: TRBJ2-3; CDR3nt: TGCGCCAGCAGCCAAGTCATCCGCACAGATACGCAGTATTTT; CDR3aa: CASSQVIRTDTQYF
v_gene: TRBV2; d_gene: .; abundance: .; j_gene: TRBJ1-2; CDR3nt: TGTGCCAGCAACCAGGGGAAACCCTATGGCTACACCTTC; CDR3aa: CASNQGKPYGYTF
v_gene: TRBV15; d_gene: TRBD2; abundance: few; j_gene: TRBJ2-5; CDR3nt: TGTGCCACTGGGATACCCACCGGGACTAGCGGGGGTCGGGAGACCCAGTACTTC; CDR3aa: CATGIPTGTSGGRETQYF
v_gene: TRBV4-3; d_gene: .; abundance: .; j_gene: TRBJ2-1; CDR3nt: TGCGCCAGCAGCCAAGATATCACTAGTGTCCACAATGAGCAGTTCTTC; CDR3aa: CASSQDITSVHNEQFF